This note documents a single T cell receptor beta chain sequence. What it binds is not known. V lost 5 bases and J lost 2; bases outside the gene matches: 7. This CDR3 is 15 amino acids long. Germline CDR1 is SEHNR and CDR2 is FQNEAQ (reference sequence). The data stem from a study of cytomegalovirus exposure and HLA in healthy donors. PCR amplification relied on 60 Vbeta primers (plus 13 Jbeta primers). Libraries were prepared by immunoSEQ multiplex PCR; TCRdb keeps only in-frame clonotypes and omits some of them. Counted here are 75,000 to 95,000 clones, 70% to 90% occurring once; the ten biggest clones make up roughly 2.2%. Study-level results: Under in vitro conditions, a few CMV-associated chains were confirmed as specific for CMV antigens.

The receptor was isolated from a man younger than 35 in good health and CMV-seronegative. The sequenced sample consisted of PBMCs. The gene calls are TRBV7-9 and TRBJ2-3, with 7 nucleotides matching TRBD1. The CDR3 is CASSKGTANTDTQYF. CDR3 coding DNA: TGTGCCAGCAGCAAAGGGACAGCCAACACAGATACGCAGTATTTT.